A single sample gave rise to the 24 T cell receptor beta chains below, sequenced in a study of monozygotic twins with inflammatory bowel disease. TCRdb re-called the 5' RACE reads; every CDR3 protein appears as one record, without DNA. The listing records 210,000 or so distinct CDR3 sequences. Sequenced sample: blood. These receptors came from a human donor with ulcerative colitis or Crohn's disease, or a healthy co-twin of an affected twin (not recorded which).

The rearrangement links TRBV19 to TRBJ1-2; the D call from TCRdb, TRBD1, cannot be confirmed without DNA. Germline V gene sequence: CDR1 LNHDA, CDR2 SQIVND (reference sequence). The CDR3 is 15 amino acids. The CDR3 protein is CASKVFGDPNYGYTF.

The V call is TRBV5-1, the J call TRBJ2-7; absent DNA, TCRdb's TRBD2 call cannot be checked. The CDR3 runs 15 residues. Germline lookup yields CDR1 SGHRS and CDR2 YFSETQ. The CDR3 sequence is CASSLESRGIYEQYF.

The J gene is TRBJ1-5, the V gene TRBV7-6. CDR3 length: 16 residues. Germline V CDR1 and CDR2: SGHVS, FNYEAQ. The CDR3 loop reads CASSLFVGELDQPQHF.

The V call is TRBV6-1, the J call TRBJ2-7; TCRdb returns TRBD1, unconfirmable since there is no DNA. From germline, CDR1 is MNHNS and CDR2 SASEGT. The CDR3 extends over 15 amino acids. This chain's CDR3 is CASTAAGTRAYEQYF.

The chain employs TRBV7-6 and TRBJ2-3; TCRdb names TRBD1, which stays unverified in the absence of DNA. This CDR3 spans 16 amino acids. The germline gives CDR1 SGHVS, CDR2 FNYEAQ. The CDR3 reads CASSLGQWGSTDTQYF.

This chain joins TRBV5-6 and TRBJ1-1. This CDR3 has 13 amino acids. Germline CDR1 and CDR2: SGHDT and YYEEEE. CDR3 sequence reads: CASSLGQEFEAFF.

The rearrangement links TRBV3-1 to TRBJ2-7. Germline assignment: CDR1 LGHDT and CDR2 YNNKEL (reference sequence). The CDR3 consists of 14 residues. The CDR3 loop reads CASSLRLGHYEQYF.

This rearrangement joins TRBV2 to TRBJ2-7; the TRBD2 assignment by TCRdb is unverifiable without DNA. This CDR3 has 13 residues. The germline CDR1 and CDR2 sequences are SNHLY and FYNNEI. The CDR3 protein is CASRDQETGPGYF.

J is TRBJ2-2 and V is TRBV20-1. Germline V gene data show CDR1 as DFQATT and CDR2 as SNEGSKA (reference sequence). The CDR3 length is 13 residues. The CDR3 loop reads CSANSGITGELFF.

V gene TRBV20-1 combines with J gene TRBJ2-3; TCRdb outputs TRBD1, but without DNA this stays unchecked. This CDR3 has 12 amino acids. Per the germline V gene, CDR1 is DFQATT and CDR2 is SNEGSKA (reference sequence). The CDR3 here is CSAPPGSDTQYF.

V is TRBV4-1 and J is TRBJ1-6; TCRdb's assignment of TRBD1 cannot be checked, as there is no DNA. Germline V gene sequence: CDR1 MGHRA, CDR2 YSYEKL. This CDR3 is 17 amino acids long. CDR3 amino acids: CASSQVGVQGINSPLHF.

The chain couples TRBV5-1 to TRBJ2-2; TCRdb calls TRBD1, which cannot be checked without DNA. Germline lookup yields CDR1 SGHRS and CDR2 YFSETQ. The CDR3 consists of 14 residues. CDR3 sequence reads: CASSYDGGPGELFF.

The chain is built from TRBV20-1 and TRBJ2-1; the TCRdb D gene call, TRBD1, has no DNA to confirm it. Germline V gene sequence: CDR1 DFQATT, CDR2 SNEGSKA (reference sequence). The CDR3 length is 12 residues. The CDR3 sequence: CSEGGVGNEQFF.

The chain carries TRBV19 and TRBJ1-1; TCRdb's assignment of TRBD1 cannot be checked, as there is no DNA. This CDR3 is 15 amino acids long. Germline CDR1 reads LNHDA; CDR2 reads SQIVND (reference sequence). The CDR3 reads CASMMWGQMNTEAFF.

The chain couples TRBV6-2 or TRBV6-3 to TRBJ2-7; TCRdb outputs TRBD1, but without DNA this stays unchecked. Germline V gives CDR1 MNHEY, CDR2 SVGEGT. There are 14 residues in the CDR3. The CDR3: CASRGQGSSYEQYF.

The rearrangement uses TRBV29-1 and TRBJ2-3; absent DNA, TCRdb's TRBD2 call cannot be checked. Germline CDR1 is SQVTM and CDR2 is ANQGSEA. This CDR3 spans 14 amino acids. CDR3 protein: CSVSGLAGEDTQYF.

The CDR3 region is CASSEAGIQETQYF. The chain recombines TRBV2 with TRBJ2-5. This CDR3 has 14 amino acids. Germline CDR1 reads SNHLY; CDR2 reads FYNNEI.

The chain recombines TRBV2 with TRBJ1-1. There are 14 residues in the CDR3. The germline V gene encodes CDR1 SNHLY and CDR2 FYNNEI. CDR3 region: CASSERAGITEAFF.

V gene TRBV12-3 or TRBV12-4 combines with J gene TRBJ1-1; as DNA is missing, the TRBD1 call by TCRdb cannot be tested. The CDR3 is 14 residues long. The CDR3 protein is CASSRQTGNTEAFF.

The chain joins TRBV3-1 to TRBJ2-1; TCRdb names TRBD1, which stays unverified in the absence of DNA. The germline CDR1 and CDR2 sequences are LGHDT and YNNKEL (reference sequence). This CDR3 comprises 18 residues. The CDR3 region is CASSQDQRGSVSYNEQFF.

CDR3 sequence: CASSFLGNYGYTF. The chain links TRBV7-2 to TRBJ1-2. The CDR3 has 13 residues. Germline CDR1 and CDR2: SGHTA and FQGNSA.

The J gene is TRBJ1-2, the V gene TRBV7-9; the TRBD1 assignment by TCRdb is unverifiable without DNA. This CDR3 is 14 amino acids long. Germline V CDR1 and CDR2: SEHNR, FQNEAQ (reference sequence). The CDR3 protein is CASSPGAGEAGYTF.

The CDR3 spells CASSYWLNQPQHF. This chain joins TRBV6-2 or TRBV6-3 and TRBJ1-5. The CDR3 sequence is 13 residues long. In germline, CDR1 is MNHEY, CDR2 SVGEGT.

The chain links TRBV18 to TRBJ2-2; with no DNA, the TCRdb D assignment of TRBD1 cannot be verified. CDR3 length: 16 amino acids. Germline assignment: CDR1 KGHSH and CDR2 LQKENI. CDR3 protein: CASSPQRQGASGELFF.